Listed here are 31 T cell receptor beta chains from one sample, sequenced in a study of shared clonotypes between healthy human individuals. Assay: immunoSEQ multiplex PCR; the TCRdb copy retains only in-frame clones and omits some. The sample contains 2,500,000 or so clones, around 90% of which appear only once. Input material: naive CD4+ T cells sorted from blood. Regarding subset: CD45RA+ positively selected. These receptor sequences come from a man aged 18 to 30 in good health.

The J gene is TRBJ2-6, the V gene TRBV6-1; tentative D call: TRBD2 (6 bases). Germline assignment: CDR1 MNHNS and CDR2 SASEGT. The CDR3 is made up of 15 amino acids. The V gene lost 2 bases and the J gene lost 4 bases, with 9 bases spanning the gap. CDR3 region: CASSERRVGANVLTF. Written as DNA, the CDR3 is TGTGCCAGCAGTGAAAGGAGGGTGGGGGCCAACGTCCTGACTTTC.

For this clone: The same CDR3 arises from other DNA sequences in this sample as well. This chain uses TRBV9 with TRBJ1-2; no clear D gene. The V and J ends lost 0 bases and 2 bases respectively, with 5 bases between them. CDR1 SGDLS and CDR2 YYNGEE come from the germline V gene. CDR3 length: 13 residues. The CDR3 loop is CASSVELNYGYTF. CDR3 nucleotide sequence: TGTGCCAGCAGCGTAGAATTGAACTATGGCTACACCTTC.

This chain joins TRBV28 and TRBJ1-6, with D possibly being TRBD1 (6 bases). CDR1 is MDHEN, CDR2 SYDVKM, per germline. Trimming left V 7 bases short and J 10 bases short, with 23 bases between. The CDR3 spans 16 residues. Written as DNA, the CDR3 is TGTGCCAGCACTGATACCGGGACAAGGGGGAACTCACCCCTCCACTTT. This gives the protein CASTDTGTRGNSPLHF.

This chain connects TRBV30 to TRBJ1-5, with D possibly TRBD1 on 5 matching bases. The germline CDR1 and CDR2 sequences are GTSNPN and SVGIG (reference sequence). The CDR3 extends over 14 amino acids. V was shortened by 4 bases and J by 4 bases, with 14 bases between the two germline ends. CDR3 in amino acids: CAWTRTGANQPQHF. For the CDR3, the DNA is TGTGCCTGGACCCGAACCGGGGCAAATCAGCCCCAGCATTTT.

The chain has TRBV6-6 and TRBJ2-2, with 9 bases matching TRBD2. Germline V gene lookup returns CDR1 MNHNY and CDR2 SVGAGI (reference sequence). The CDR3 covers 14 residues. As DNA, the CDR3 is TGTGCGGCGGGGGGGCCTCGTAACACCGGGGAGCTGTTTTTT. The encoded protein is CAAGGPRNTGELFF.

The V gene is TRBV7-4, the J gene TRBJ1-2, with 10 bases that match TRBD1. The CDR3 is 16 amino acids. J gave up 5 bases and V 3 bases, and 9 bases lay outside the gene matches. Germline loops: CDR1 SGHVT, CDR2 SQSDAQ. The CDR3 is CASSFPGQGFYYGYTF. DNA for the CDR3: TGTGCCAGCAGCTTCCCGGGACAGGGGTTTTATTATGGCTACACCTTC. Full variable domain (missing parts from reference TRBV7-4 and TRBJ1-2): GAGVSQSPRYKVAKRGRDVALRCDSISGHVTLYWYRQTLGQGSEVLTYSQSDAQRDKSGRPSGRFSAERPERSVSTLKIQRTEQGDSAVYLCASSFPGQGFYYGYTFGSGTRLTVV.

The chain carries TRBV5-4 and TRBJ1-2; D is unclear. This CDR3 region has 14 residues. With 2 bases removed from V and 6 bases from J, the gap between germline ends came to 14 bases. Germline V lookup: CDR1 SGHNT, CDR2 YYREEE (reference sequence). The CDR3 DNA sequence: TGTGCCAGCAGCTTTATCGAGGGAGGGCATGGCTACACCTTC. The encoded protein is CASSFIEGGHGYTF.

The V call is TRBV4-1, the J call TRBJ2-7, with a tentative D call TRBD1 (8 bases). Germline V CDR1 and CDR2: MGHRA, YSYEKL. The CDR3 loop spans 16 amino acids. With 0 bases removed from V and 4 bases from J, the gap between germline ends came to 16 bases. CDR3 coding DNA: TGCGCCAGCAGCCAAGATCGGGGGGACAGGCCTTACGAGCAGTACTTC. Translation: CASSQDRGDRPYEQYF.

The rearrangement links TRBV30 to TRBJ2-5, with TRBD2 matching 12 bases. Gene TRBJ2-7 matches the end of the DNA better, so the J call may be wrong. Germline V gene data show CDR1 as GTSNPN and CDR2 as SVGIG (reference sequence). The CDR3 length is 15 residues. The CDR3 is CAWSLRTSGTYEQYF. The DNA for the CDR3 is TGTGCCTGGAGTCTTCGGACTAGCGGGACCTACGAGCAGTACTTC.

The V and J genes are TRBV10-3 and TRBJ1-3, with D unresolved. Trimming removed 0 bases from V and 1 base from J, with 10 bases in between. The germline V gene has CDR1 ENHRY and CDR2 SYGVKD. The CDR3 covers 16 residues. The CDR3 bases are TGTGCCATCAGTGAGTCGAGAGGGTTTTCTGGAAACACCATATATTTT. Translation: CAISESRGFSGNTIYF.

The chain couples TRBV18 to TRBJ1-5, with TRBD1 as a possible D gene (5 bases). The CDR3 runs 15 residues. V lost 0 bases and J 6 bases, leaving 12 bases between the germline ends. From germline, CDR1 is KGHSH and CDR2 LQKENI. DNA for the CDR3: TGTGCCAGCTCACCACCGCTCAGGGAGGGTCAGCCCCAGCATTTT. It yields the protein CASSPPLREGQPQHF.

The chain has TRBV4-1 and TRBJ2-5; tentative D call: TRBD2 (5 bases). The CDR3 runs 13 residues. V was pared by 6 bases and J by 10 bases, with 18 bases between. Germline V gene sequence: CDR1 MGHRA, CDR2 YSYEKL. DNA for the CDR3: TGCGCCAGCAGTCTAGCATACGCTCTAGACCAGTACTTC. Protein: CASSLAYALDQYF.

This chain uses TRBV6-5 with TRBJ2-7; 8 bases agree with TRBD2. The CDR3 covers 12 residues. Per germline, CDR1 MNHEY and CDR2 SVGAGI. Trimming cost V 10 bases and J 3 bases; bases outside gene matches: 5. The CDR3 DNA is TGTGCCACCGGGAGGGGACACTACGAGCAGTACTTC. Its protein is CATGRGHYEQYF.

This chain uses TRBV9 with TRBJ1-4; no clear D gene. The CDR3 covers 13 residues. Trimming removed 4 bases at V and 5 bases at J, with 9 bases between. Germline V gives CDR1 SGDLS, CDR2 YYNGEE. Here the CDR3 DNA reads TGTGCCAGCAGCTACAGAGAAAATGAAAAACTGTTTTTT. Its protein is CASSYRENEKLFF.

Note on this clone: Other DNA sequences within the sample encode an identical CDR3. The V gene is TRBV5-4, the J gene TRBJ1-6; D gene ambiguous. Trimming left V 2 bases short and J 10 bases short, with 13 bases between. Germline V gene lookup returns CDR1 SGHNT and CDR2 YYREEE (reference sequence). The CDR3 is made up of 14 amino acids. CDR3 bases: TGTGCCAGCAGCTTAGGAGACCGTGGCTCACCCCTCCACTTT. The encoded protein is CASSLGDRGSPLHF.

V gene TRBV27 combines with J gene TRBJ1-4, with a weak D call TRBD1 (5 bases). Germline V CDR1 and CDR2: MNHEY, SMNVEV (reference sequence). V was shortened by 6 bases and J by 4 bases, with 12 bases between the two germline ends. CDR3 length: 14 amino acids. The CDR3 here is CASRRGQGNEKLFF. The CDR3 nucleotides are TGTGCCAGCAGAAGAGGGCAGGGTAATGAAAAACTGTTTTTT. The entire variable domain, with the rest obtained from reference TRBV27 and TRBJ1-4, is as follows: EAQVTQNPRYLITVTGKKLTVTCSQNMNHEYMSWYRQDPGLGLRQIYYSMNVEVTDKGDVPEGYKVSRKEKRNFPLILESPSPNQTSLYFCASRRGQGNEKLFFGSGTQLSVL.

The chain is built from TRBV13 and TRBJ2-1; tentative D call: TRBD2 (7 bases). The ends were cut back, 5 bases at V and 2 bases at J, with 16 bases in the middle. CDR3 size: 16 residues. Germline assignment: CDR1 PRHDT and CDR2 FYEKMQ (reference sequence). CDR3 loop: CASSAHSGGAYNEQFF. For the CDR3, the DNA is TGTGCCAGCAGCGCACACTCGGGGGGCGCCTACAATGAGCAGTTCTTC.

This chain links TRBV15 with TRBJ1-5; D gene ambiguous. The CDR3 totals 13 residues. Per the germline V gene, CDR1 is LNHNV and CDR2 is YYDKDF (reference sequence). V gave up 0 bases and J gave up 6 bases, with 6 bases separating them. In DNA, the CDR3 is TGTGCCACCAGCAGAGACAAGGGTCAGCCCCAGCATTTT. Protein product: CATSRDKGQPQHF. Full variable domain (remainder filled in from reference TRBV15 and TRBJ1-5): DAMVIQNPRYQVTQFGKPVTLSCSQTLNHNVMYWYQQKSSQAPKLLFHYYDKDFNNEADTPDNFQSRRPNTSFCFLDIRSPGLGDTAMYLCATSRDKGQPQHFGDGTRLSIL.

This clone is a singleton in its sample. The chain links TRBV2 to TRBJ1-2; D is perhaps TRBD1 (6 bases). The germline V gene has CDR1 SNHLY and CDR2 FYNNEI. The CDR3 covers 14 residues. Trimming removed 8 bases at V and 6 bases at J, with 19 bases between. The CDR3 nucleotides read TGTGCCAGCCAAAAGGACAGTCAAAGGGATGGCTACACCTTC. Translated: CASQKDSQRDGYTF.

J is TRBJ2-3 and V is TRBV5-6; D may be TRBD2 (5 bases). The ends were cut back, 0 bases at V and 9 bases at J, with 20 bases in the middle. From germline, CDR1 is SGHDT and CDR2 YYEEEE. This CDR3 is built from 16 residues. DNA for the CDR3: TGTGCCAGCAGCTTGGGTAAACAGCGGATTAAGGGCACGCAGTATTTT. Residues: CASSLGKQRIKGTQYF.

The rearrangement links TRBV19 to TRBJ1-6; 9 bases are shared with TRBD1. Germline V gene lookup returns CDR1 LNHDA and CDR2 SQIVND (reference sequence). With 5 bases clipped from V and 10 bases from J, the junction kept 9 bases outside the gene matches. The CDR3 length is 15 residues. In DNA, the CDR3 is TGTGCCAGTAGTTCAGGGACAGGGCTACAGTCACCCCTCCACTTT. It yields the protein CASSSGTGLQSPLHF.

The V call is TRBV2, the J call TRBJ1-1; a possible D gene is TRBD1 (6 bases). Germline V gene lookup returns CDR1 SNHLY and CDR2 FYNNEI. V dropped 11 bases and J dropped 11 bases, with 18 bases sitting between them. CDR3 length: 11 amino acids. The CDR3 here is CALRAQGYAFF. CDR3 bases: TGTGCCCTCCGCGCCCAGGGGTATGCTTTCTTT. Full variable domain (remainder filled in from reference TRBV2 and TRBJ1-1): EPEVTQTPSHQVTQMGQEVILRCVPISNHLYFYWYRQILGQKVEFLVSFYNNEISEKSEIFDDQFSVERPDGSNFTLKIRSTKLEDSAMYFCALRAQGYAFFGQGTRLTVV.

The chain uses TRBV5-4 and TRBJ1-6; D is ambiguous. The CDR3 contains 14 residues. V was cut by 0 bases and J by 6 bases, with 7 bases left in between. CDR1 and CDR2 (germline): SGHNT, YYREEE (reference sequence). As DNA, the CDR3 is TGTGCCAGCAGCTTGGTGGAGGGTAATTCACCCCTCCACTTT. Translating it yields CASSLVEGNSPLHF. The whole variable domain, remainder taken from reference TRBV5-4 and TRBJ1-6, is ETGVTQSPTHLIKTRGQQVTLRCSSQSGHNTVSWYQQALGQGPQFIFQYYREEENGRGNFPPRFSGLQFPNYSSELNVNALELDDSALYLCASSLVEGNSPLHFGNGTRLTVT.

As to this clone: Other DNA sequences in this specimen translate into the identical CDR3. V and J are TRBV10-3 and TRBJ2-2; D gene ambiguous. Germline V gene data show CDR1 as ENHRY and CDR2 as SYGVKD. There are 14 residues in the CDR3. With 2 bases removed from V and 1 base from J, the gap between germline ends came to 5 bases. CDR3 nucleotides: TGTGCCATCAGTGAGCGCGGGAACACCGGGGAGCTGTTTTTT. It translates to CAISERGNTGELFF.

The chain has TRBV4-3 and TRBJ1-1, with TRBD1 as a possible D gene (5 bases). V shed 0 bases and J shed 5 bases, with 10 bases lying between them. The CDR3 length is 14 residues. Germline CDR1 is LGHNA and CDR2 is YSLEER. The CDR3: CASSQDNGGTEAFF. CDR3 nucleotides: TGCGCCAGCAGCCAAGACAATGGGGGAACTGAAGCTTTCTTT.

The chain carries TRBV4-3 and TRBJ1-4; 7 bases line up with TRBD1. CDR1 LGHNA and CDR2 YSLEER come from the germline V gene. V shed 0 bases, J shed 7 bases, and the junction held 8 bases outside the gene matches. The CDR3 extends over 16 amino acids. The CDR3 DNA follows: TGCGCCAGCAGCCAAGATTGGGCAGGGGGGAGTGAAAAACTGTTTTTT. Amino acid sequence: CASSQDWAGGSEKLFF.

V is TRBV6-6 and J is TRBJ1-5; D is uncertain. The CDR3 has 16 amino acids. Trimming left V 0 bases short and J 1 base short, with 10 bases between. Germline V CDR1 and CDR2: MNHNY, SVGAGI (reference sequence). As DNA, the CDR3 is TGTGCCAGCAGTTACTCGCTAGGGAACAGCAATCAGCCCCAGCATTTT. Its translation is CASSYSLGNSNQPQHF.

In this sample, this clone turned up once. The CDR3 loop reads CASGLVRDKREILGNEQFF. Written as DNA, the CDR3 is TGTGCTAGTGGTTTGGTACGGGATAAGCGGGAGATATTGGGCAATGAGCAGTTCTTC. V gene TRBV12-5 combines with J gene TRBJ2-1; 8 nucleotides line up with TRBD2. This CDR3 contains 19 residues. Germline CDR1 and CDR2: LGHNT and FRNRAP. J gave up 6 bases and V 0 bases, and 16 bases lay outside the gene matches.

CDR3 protein: CASSSLASGSYEQYF. The CDR3 region has the DNA TGCGCCAGCAGCTCACTCGCTAGCGGGAGTTACGAGCAGTACTTC. The V and J genes are TRBV5-1 and TRBJ2-7; 10 nucleotides line up with TRBD2. Germline CDR1 and CDR2: SGHRS and YFSETQ. With 3 bases clipped from V and 4 bases from J, the junction kept 7 bases outside the gene matches. This CDR3 contains 15 residues.

The chain links TRBV5-1 to TRBJ2-1; 13 bases line up with TRBD2. The CDR3 is made up of 15 amino acids. V shed 4 bases, J shed 7 bases, and the junction held 5 bases outside the gene matches. Germline V lookup: CDR1 SGHRS, CDR2 YFSETQ. The CDR3 region is CASSEGLAGANEQFF. CDR3 DNA: TGCGCCAGCAGCGAAGGACTAGCGGGAGCGAATGAGCAGTTCTTC.

V gene TRBV6-5 combines with J gene TRBJ2-2, with D perhaps assigned TRBD1 or TRBD2 (5 bases each). Germline-derived CDR1 and CDR2 are MNHEY and SVGAGI. The germline V and J ends were trimmed by 6 bases and 7 bases, with 15 bases remaining between them. This CDR3 comprises 14 residues. For the CDR3, the DNA is TGTGCCAGCAGCCCGCTGGAGAGGGGCGGGGAGCTGTTTTTT. This encodes CASSPLERGGELFF.